The sample holds many counts of the clone carrying this TCR beta chain. The library was built from roughly 400 ng RNA with molecular barcoded adaptors for alpha/delta and beta/gamma chains. TCRdb called the reads again in MiXCR, with one record for every CDR3 protein. Of roughly 69,000 distinct CDR3 sequences in the sample, approximately 15% were seen once. This specimen belongs to a study of read filtering for tumor transcriptome and immune sequencing. About the study: After DNase treatment, RNA was made into whole-transcriptome libraries.

The V and J ends lost 5 bases and 7 bases respectively, with 18 bases between them. The CDR3 runs 16 residues. Looked up from germline, CDR1 is SNHLY and CDR2 is FYNNEI. This receptor was taken from a donor aged 40 or older with multiple myeloma. The V and J genes are TRBV2 and TRBJ1-6; D is perhaps TRBD1 (5 bases). Sequenced: a population of CD138-negative cells sorted from bone marrow. The CDR3 sequence is CASSRFDSPLNSPLHF. DNA of the CDR3: TGTGCCAGCAGTCGTTTCGACAGCCCCCTAAATTCACCCCTCCACTTT.